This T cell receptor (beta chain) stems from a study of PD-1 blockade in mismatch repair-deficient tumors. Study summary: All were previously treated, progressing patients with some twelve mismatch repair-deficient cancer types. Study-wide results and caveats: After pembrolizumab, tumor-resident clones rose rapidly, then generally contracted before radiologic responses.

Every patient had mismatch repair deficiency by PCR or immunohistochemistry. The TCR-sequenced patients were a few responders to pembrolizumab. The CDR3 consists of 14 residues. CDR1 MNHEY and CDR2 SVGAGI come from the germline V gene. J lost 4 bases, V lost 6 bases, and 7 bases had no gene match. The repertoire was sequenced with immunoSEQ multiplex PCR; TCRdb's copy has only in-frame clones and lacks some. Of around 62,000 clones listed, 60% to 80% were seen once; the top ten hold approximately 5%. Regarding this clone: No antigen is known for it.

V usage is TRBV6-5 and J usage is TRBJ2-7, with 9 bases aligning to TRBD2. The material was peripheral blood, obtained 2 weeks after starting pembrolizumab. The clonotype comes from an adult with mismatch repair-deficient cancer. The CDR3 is CASSRTSDLYEQYF. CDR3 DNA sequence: TGTGCCAGCAGCCGGACTAGCGATTTATACGAGCAGTACTTC.